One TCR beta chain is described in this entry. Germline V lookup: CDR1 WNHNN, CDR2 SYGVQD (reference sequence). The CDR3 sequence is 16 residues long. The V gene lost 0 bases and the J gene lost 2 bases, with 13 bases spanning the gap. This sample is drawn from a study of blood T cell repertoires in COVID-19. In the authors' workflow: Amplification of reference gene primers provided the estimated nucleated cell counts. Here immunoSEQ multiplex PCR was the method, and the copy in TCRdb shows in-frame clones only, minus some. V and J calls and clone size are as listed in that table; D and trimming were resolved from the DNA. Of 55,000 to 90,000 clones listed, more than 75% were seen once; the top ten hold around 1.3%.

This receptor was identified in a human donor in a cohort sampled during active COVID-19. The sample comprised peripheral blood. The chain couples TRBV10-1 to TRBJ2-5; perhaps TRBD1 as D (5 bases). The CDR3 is CASSESAGQQQETQYF. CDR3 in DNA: TGCGCCAGCAGTGAGTCGGCAGGGCAGCAACAAGAGACCCAGTACTTC.